Each of the 14 T cell receptor beta chains below was sequenced from the same sample in a study of human T cells and chemical hapten exposure. Time point: patch test 1, 2 weeks after DPC sensitization. The treatment denotes: therapeutic diphenylcyclopropenone sensitization with weekly scalp DPC. TCRdb ran MiXCR on the RACE reads and lists one entry per CDR3 protein. The sample consists of 150,000 to 200,000 distinct CDR3 sequences, roughly 15% of them appearing once. The sequences come from whole blood, collected in connection with sensitization to the hapten diphenylcyclopropenone (DPC). The receptor set was obtained from a woman aged 25 to 39 with alopecia areata. Some clones in this sample may be carry-over from other donors' samples.

The chain is built from TRBV19 and TRBJ2-6, with no clear D. The CDR3 has 16 amino acids. V lost 3 bases and J lost 0, with 9 bases in between. Germline values: CDR1 LNHDA, CDR2 SQIVND (reference sequence). CDR3 DNA: TGTGCCAGTAGTATCGCACAGATCTCTGGGGCCAACGTCCTGACTTTC. The encoded protein is CASSIAQISGANVLTF.

This clonotype was picked up a small number of times. The rearrangement uses TRBV18 and TRBJ1-6, with D tentatively TRBD1 (5 bases). The V gene's germline CDR1 is KGHSH and CDR2 LQKENI. The CDR3 runs to 17 residues. V was shortened by 3 bases and J by 9 bases, with 21 bases between the two germline ends. CDR3 region: CASSPIEQGANSSPLHF. DNA of the CDR3: TGTGCCAGCTCACCGATAGAGCAGGGTGCGAATAGTTCACCCCTCCACTTT.

Ten or more counts support this clonotype. V gene TRBV28 combines with J gene TRBJ1-2; D not certain. V lost 6 bases to trimming and J lost 4 bases, with 15 bases between them. Looked up from germline, CDR1 is MDHEN and CDR2 is SYDVKM. The CDR3 is 14 residues long. The CDR3 protein is CASRPAGLGYGYTF. The CDR3 nucleotides are TGTGCCAGCAGACCCGCAGGTCTCGGCTATGGCTACACCTTC.

This clonotype turned up a few times. The rearrangement joins TRBV6-6 to TRBJ2-6, with D possibly matching TRBD1 (6 bases). The CDR3 totals 17 residues. Germline V lookup: CDR1 MNHNY, CDR2 SVGAGI (reference sequence). V was shortened by 8 bases and J by 0 bases, with 17 bases between the two germline ends. The CDR3 DNA sequence: TGTGCCAGCCAGAACAGGGTTCTTAGCTCTGGGGCCAACGTCCTGACTTTC. Translated: CASQNRVLSSGANVLTF.

This clonotype was found many times. The gene calls are TRBV7-2 and TRBJ2-1, with D tentatively TRBD1 or TRBD2 (5 bases each). Trimming pared 5 bases from V and 8 bases from J, leaving 13 bases between. The CDR3 spans 13 residues. Germline V gene data show CDR1 as SGHTA and CDR2 as FQGNSA. Here the CDR3 reads CASSPEWGYEQFF. The CDR3 coding sequence is TGTGCCAGCAGCCCCGAGTGGGGGTATGAGCAGTTCTTC.

As concerns this clonotype: A much bigger clone sits one base away, suggesting this may be a read error. This sequence joins TRBV10-3 and TRBJ1-2; D perhaps matches TRBD1 (6 bases). Germline CDR1 and CDR2: ENHRY and SYGVKD. The CDR3 has 15 residues. The CDR3 sequence is CAISESTDSNYGYAF. The CDR3 DNA sequence: TGTGCCATCAGTGAGTCGACGGACAGTAACTATGGCTACGCCTTC.

This clonotype has just a few counts. The rearrangement uses TRBV30 and TRBJ2-5; 7 nucleotides align to TRBD1. This CDR3 spans 14 amino acids. The V segment lost 5 bases and the J segment 1 base; nucleotides outside the gene matches: 7. Germline V gene sequence: CDR1 GTSNPN, CDR2 SVGIG (reference sequence). Here the CDR3 reads CAWAKGQVQETQYF. The CDR3 nucleotides read TGTGCCTGGGCTAAAGGACAGGTCCAAGAGACCCAGTACTTC.

The chain carries TRBV28 and TRBJ1-1; maybe TRBD1 (6 bases). This CDR3 spans 13 amino acids. Trimming shortened V by 9 bases and J by 4 bases, and 15 bases separated the two germline ends. CDR1 and CDR2 (germline): MDHEN, SYDVKM. CDR3 residues: CASILNRATEAFF. The CDR3 DNA sequence: TGTGCCAGTATTTTAAACAGGGCCACTGAAGCTTTCTTT.

The rearrangement links TRBV7-2 to TRBJ2-2, with D unclear. The CDR3 totals 17 residues. Germline V CDR1 and CDR2: SGHTA, FQGNSA. V gave up 2 bases and J gave up 2 bases, with 15 bases separating them. The CDR3 DNA follows: TGTGCCAGCAGCTTATCCCCAACTAACCCCAACACCGGGGAGCTGTTTTTT. As protein: CASSLSPTNPNTGELFF.

This clonotype was observed a handful of times. The rearrangement joins TRBV3-2 to TRBJ1-1. TRBV3-2 is a pseudogene. The CDR3 has 15 amino acids. The CDR3 bases are TGTGCCAGCAGCCAAGGTGGGATGGAGAACACTGAAGCTTTCTTT. This gives the protein CASSQGGMENTEAFF.

Worth noting for this clonotype: A much larger clonotype is one base distant, so this may be a read error. The chain carries TRBV6-2 or TRBV6-3 and TRBJ1-5; no definite D call. The V gene's germline CDR1 is MNHEY and CDR2 SVGEGT. Trimming took 4 bases from V and 0 from J, leaving 13 bases between them. CDR3 length equals 16 residues. In nucleotides, the CDR3 is TGTGCCAGCAGTTTCTTGACCGCCAATAGCAATCAGCCCCAGCATTTT. It specifies CASSFLTANSNQPQHF.

This clonotype was found a few times. The rearrangement uses TRBV5-4 and TRBJ2-7; 7 nucleotides agree with TRBD1. In germline, CDR1 is SGHNT, CDR2 YYREEE (reference sequence). Trimming at V came to 5 bases and at J to 7 bases, leaving 12 bases not matched to a gene. The CDR3 sequence is 14 residues long. The CDR3: CASSFGDSLREQYF. The CDR3 DNA follows: TGTGCCAGCAGTTTTGGGGACAGCCTTCGGGAGCAGTACTTC.

The sample holds many counts of this clonotype. The chain employs TRBV11-2 and TRBJ2-1; D might be TRBD2 (6 bases). V lost 5 bases to trimming and J lost 9 bases, with 20 bases between them. Per the germline V gene, CDR1 is SGHAT and CDR2 is FQNNGV. The CDR3 runs 15 residues. CDR3 amino acids: CASSTGTLTSGEQFF. In DNA, the CDR3 is TGTGCCAGCAGCACCGGGACTCTTACCAGTGGTGAGCAGTTCTTC.

This clonotype was picked up many times. V is TRBV2 and J is TRBJ1-6; D possibly corresponds to TRBD1 (5 bases). Trimming took off 8 bases at V and 6 bases at J, with 17 bases between the two ends. The CDR3 contains 15 residues. CDR1 and CDR2 from the germline V gene are SNHLY and FYNNEI. The CDR3 reads CASAESGLSNSPLHF. The DNA of the CDR3 is TGTGCCAGCGCGGAATCGGGACTTTCTAATTCACCCCTCCACTTT.